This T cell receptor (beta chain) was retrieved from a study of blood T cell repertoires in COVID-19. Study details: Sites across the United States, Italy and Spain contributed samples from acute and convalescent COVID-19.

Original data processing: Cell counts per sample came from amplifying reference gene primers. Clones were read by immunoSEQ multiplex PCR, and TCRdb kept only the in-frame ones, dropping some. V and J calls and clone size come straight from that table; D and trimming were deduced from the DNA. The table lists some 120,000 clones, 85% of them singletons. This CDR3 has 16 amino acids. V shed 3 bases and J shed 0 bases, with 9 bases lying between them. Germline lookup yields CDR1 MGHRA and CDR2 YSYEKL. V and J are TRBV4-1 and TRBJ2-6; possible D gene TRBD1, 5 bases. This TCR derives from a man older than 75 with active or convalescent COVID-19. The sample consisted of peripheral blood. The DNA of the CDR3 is TGCGCCAGCAGCCACGTAGACAGCTCTGGGGCCAACGTCCTGACTTTC. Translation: CASSHVDSSGANVLTF.